A selection of T cell receptor beta chains follows, all from one sample in a study of blood T cell repertoires in COVID-19. Sequencing used immunoSEQ multiplex PCR; TCRdb keeps in-frame clones, though not all of them. Of roughly 260,000 clones listed, 82% are singletons. What was sequenced was peripheral blood. The origin of the receptors is a woman between 70 and 85 years old with acute or convalescent COVID-19. CDR3s include the opening cysteine and the closing phenylalanine or tryptophan. The D gene is left open where the match is weak. Size tells how often a clone was seen (once, few, many) or the class of an expanded clone, and some rows leave it out.

cdr3_nt: TGCGCCAGCAGCTTGGGGACAGGGGGGTACTCTGGAAACACCATATATTTT; cdr3_aa: CASSLGTGGYSGNTIYF; v_call: TRBV5-1; d_call: TRBD1; j_call: TRBJ1-3; clone_size: .
cdr3_nt: TGTGCCAGCAGCAGGACAGGGGCCACTGAAGCTTTCTTT; cdr3_aa: CASSRTGATEAFF; v_call: TRBV3-1/TRBV3-2; d_call: TRBD1; j_call: TRBJ1-1; clone_size: .
cdr3_nt: TGTGCCAGCAGCGCGGCGGGGGGCACCGGGGAGCTGTTTTTT; cdr3_aa: CASSAAGGTGELFF; v_call: TRBV11-3; d_call: TRBD2; j_call: TRBJ2-2; clone_size: .
cdr3_nt: TGTGCCAGCAGTTACTCCGGGGGAACTCAAGAGACCCAGTACTTC; cdr3_aa: CASSYSGGTQETQYF; v_call: TRBV6-6; d_call: .; j_call: TRBJ2-5; clone_size: .
cdr3_nt: TGTGCCAGCAGCCCCCGGGACAGGGGGCTGAATGGCTACACCTTC; cdr3_aa: CASSPRDRGLNGYTF; v_call: TRBV3-1/TRBV3-2; d_call: TRBD1; j_call: TRBJ1-2; clone_size: .
cdr3_nt: TGTGCCAGTAGTCTCAATACAGGGGCGGTAAAGACCCAGTACTTC; cdr3_aa: CASSLNTGAVKTQYF; v_call: TRBV19; d_call: TRBD1; j_call: TRBJ2-5; clone_size: .
cdr3_nt: TGTGCCAGCAGCCCCGGACAGGCCACTGAAGCTTTCTTT; cdr3_aa: CASSPGQATEAFF; v_call: TRBV7-6; d_call: TRBD1; j_call: TRBJ1-1; clone_size: .
cdr3_nt: TGTGCCAGTGGGACTAGCGGGAGCACAGATACGCAGTATTTT; cdr3_aa: CASGTSGSTDTQYF; v_call: TRBV5-4; d_call: TRBD2; j_call: TRBJ2-3; clone_size: .
cdr3_nt: TGTGCCAGTAACGAGGAACAGGGGGCGCACTATGGCTACACCTTC; cdr3_aa: CASNEEQGAHYGYTF; v_call: TRBV19; d_call: TRBD1; j_call: TRBJ1-2; clone_size: .
cdr3_nt: TGCGCCAGCAGCCTCCGACAGGGGAATGAAAAACTGTTTTTT; cdr3_aa: CASSLRQGNEKLFF; v_call: TRBV5-1; d_call: TRBD1; j_call: TRBJ1-4; clone_size: .
cdr3_nt: TGTGCCTGGAGTCCACCGTCGGGGACTGAAGCTTTCTTT; cdr3_aa: CAWSPPSGTEAFF; v_call: TRBV30; d_call: .; j_call: TRBJ1-1; clone_size: .
cdr3_nt: TGTGCCAGCAGCCCCCGGACAGGCGAGGGCTACGAGCAGTACTTC; cdr3_aa: CASSPRTGEGYEQYF; v_call: TRBV3-1/TRBV3-2; d_call: TRBD1; j_call: TRBJ2-7; clone_size: .
cdr3_nt: TGTGCCAGCAGTTTATGGCAGTCCTACGAGCAGTACTTC; cdr3_aa: CASSLWQSYEQYF; v_call: TRBV28; d_call: .; j_call: TRBJ2-7; clone_size: .
cdr3_nt: TGTGCCAGCAGCTTAGACAGGGGGGTGCTAGCCAAAAACATTCAGTACTTC; cdr3_aa: CASSLDRGVLAKNIQYF; v_call: TRBV7-2; d_call: TRBD1; j_call: TRBJ2-4; clone_size: .
cdr3_nt: TGTGCCAGCAGCCAAGATAGGAGGTGGACTGAAGCTTTCTTT; cdr3_aa: CASSQDRRWTEAFF; v_call: TRBV4-2; d_call: .; j_call: TRBJ1-1; clone_size: .
cdr3_nt: TGTGCCACCAGCAACTTTGGAGGTTTGGGCACAGATACGCAGTATTTT; cdr3_aa: CATSNFGGLGTDTQYF; v_call: TRBV24-1; d_call: .; j_call: TRBJ2-3; clone_size: .
cdr3_nt: TGTGCCAGCAGCCCCCCTCCGGGTGGCTACACCTTC; cdr3_aa: CASSPPPGGYTF; v_call: TRBV3-1/TRBV3-2; d_call: .; j_call: TRBJ1-2; clone_size: .
cdr3_nt: TGTGCCAGCACCCTAGGGACAGGAGTGGACTATGGCTACACCTTC; cdr3_aa: CASTLGTGVDYGYTF; v_call: TRBV6-5; d_call: TRBD1; j_call: TRBJ1-2; clone_size: .
cdr3_nt: TGTGCCAGCAGCCCCGGGGGTGTCACGCAGTATTTT; cdr3_aa: CASSPGGVTQYF; v_call: TRBV3-1/TRBV3-2; d_call: .; j_call: TRBJ2-3; clone_size: .
cdr3_nt: TGCGCCAGCAGCTTGGGACAGGACTACGAGCAGTACTTC; cdr3_aa: CASSLGQDYEQYF; v_call: TRBV5-1; d_call: .; j_call: TRBJ2-7; clone_size: .
cdr3_nt: TGTGCCAGCGCCTATGGAGGGCCGAACACTGAAGCTTTCTTT; cdr3_aa: CASAYGGPNTEAFF; v_call: TRBV7-9; d_call: .; j_call: TRBJ1-1; clone_size: .
cdr3_nt: TGTGCCAGCTCACCACCGTATACAGGGGGCGCGGGTGAAAAACTGTTTTTT; cdr3_aa: CASSPPYTGGAGEKLFF; v_call: TRBV18; d_call: TRBD1; j_call: TRBJ1-4; clone_size: .
cdr3_nt: TGTGCCAGTAGTATCCAGGGCACCCTCAGGGGAGCTGAAGCTTTCTTT; cdr3_aa: CASSIQGTLRGAEAFF; v_call: TRBV19; d_call: .; j_call: TRBJ1-1; clone_size: .
cdr3_nt: TGCGCCAGCAGCCAAGATGTAGGGGGCCTCGGAAACACTGAAGCTTTCTTT; cdr3_aa: CASSQDVGGLGNTEAFF; v_call: TRBV4-3; d_call: TRBD1; j_call: TRBJ1-1; clone_size: .
cdr3_nt: TGTGCCTGGGGAAGGGAGTTTTCCACTGAAGCTTTCTTT; cdr3_aa: CAWGREFSTEAFF; v_call: TRBV30; d_call: .; j_call: TRBJ1-1; clone_size: .
cdr3_nt: TGCGCCAGCAGCTTGGAACTAGCGGGGACAGATACGCAGTATTTT; cdr3_aa: CASSLELAGTDTQYF; v_call: TRBV5-1; d_call: TRBD2; j_call: TRBJ2-3; clone_size: .
cdr3_nt: TGTGCCAGCAGCTTGTCCGGCGGGGGCACTGAAGCTTTCTTT; cdr3_aa: CASSLSGGGTEAFF; v_call: TRBV5-5; d_call: .; j_call: TRBJ1-1; clone_size: few
cdr3_nt: TGTGCCAGCAGCGTAAATAACAGGGATAATTCACCCCTCCACTTT; cdr3_aa: CASSVNNRDNSPLHF; v_call: TRBV9; d_call: .; j_call: TRBJ1-6; clone_size: .
cdr3_nt: TGTGCCAGCAGTTTATCGCCGGGAGCACACACCGGGGAGCTGTTTTTT; cdr3_aa: CASSLSPGAHTGELFF; v_call: TRBV28; d_call: .; j_call: TRBJ2-2; clone_size: .
cdr3_nt: TGTGCCAGCACCCAAAGGGGGTACGAGCAGTACTTC; cdr3_aa: CASTQRGYEQYF; v_call: TRBV6-5; d_call: .; j_call: TRBJ2-7; clone_size: .
cdr3_nt: TGCGCCAGCAGCCAAGAATACCAGACAGGACCGTATAATTCACCCCTCCACTTT; cdr3_aa: CASSQEYQTGPYNSPLHF; v_call: TRBV4-3; d_call: .; j_call: TRBJ1-6; clone_size: .
cdr3_nt: TGTGCCAGCAGCTCACTTTCAGGGCGGTGGGAAAAAAATCAGCCCCAGCATTTT; cdr3_aa: CASSSLSGRWEKNQPQHF; v_call: TRBV5-5; d_call: .; j_call: TRBJ1-5; clone_size: .
cdr3_nt: TGTGCCAGCAGCGGTCTAGCAAACACAGATACGCAGTATTTT; cdr3_aa: CASSGLANTDTQYF; v_call: TRBV5-6; d_call: .; j_call: TRBJ2-3; clone_size: once
cdr3_nt: TGTGCCAGTAGTATAGATACCGCGACAGGTTCTGAAGCTTTCTTT; cdr3_aa: CASSIDTATGSEAFF; v_call: TRBV19; d_call: .; j_call: TRBJ1-1; clone_size: .
cdr3_nt: TGCGCCAGCAGCTTGGCTTCGGGAGGCAATCAGCCCCAGCATTTT; cdr3_aa: CASSLASGGNQPQHF; v_call: TRBV5-1; d_call: .; j_call: TRBJ1-5; clone_size: .
cdr3_nt: TGTGCCAGTAAGAGACAGGGGAGGCCTGAAGCTTTCTTT; cdr3_aa: CASKRQGRPEAFF; v_call: TRBV28; d_call: TRBD1; j_call: TRBJ1-1; clone_size: few
cdr3_nt: TGTGCCAGCAGTCTCTACAGGGGCAATCAGCCCCAGCATTTT; cdr3_aa: CASSLYRGNQPQHF; v_call: TRBV28; d_call: .; j_call: TRBJ1-5; clone_size: .
cdr3_nt: TGTGCCAGCAGCTTCCGGACTAGCGGGGGGAATGAGCAGTTCTTC; cdr3_aa: CASSFRTSGGNEQFF; v_call: TRBV9; d_call: TRBD2; j_call: TRBJ2-1; clone_size: .
cdr3_nt: TGTGCCAGCAAAGAACAGGGGGTCAGGAACACTGAAGCTTTCTTT; cdr3_aa: CASKEQGVRNTEAFF; v_call: TRBV6-5; d_call: TRBD1; j_call: TRBJ1-1; clone_size: .